This T cell receptor (beta chain) originates from a study of human T cells and chemical hapten exposure. Study in general: Per-sample variation in TCR yield stemmed mainly from small pooled library volume differences.

This sample's time point: patch test 3, about 24 weeks after DPC sensitization. The treatment: therapeutic diphenylcyclopropenone sensitization with weekly scalp DPC. Alopecia patients deemed DPC-suitable, aged 18 to 70, excluding pregnancy. With respect to this clonotype: Its antigen is currently unknown.

Germline CDR1 is SGHVS and CDR2 is FNYEAQ. The V and J ends lost 5 bases and 7 bases respectively, with 5 bases between them. This CDR3 has 11 amino acids. TCRdb analysed the RACE reads with MiXCR anew, one entry per CDR3 protein. The data show tens of thousands of distinct CDR3 sequences, approximately 9.9% seen once. Study-level points and caveats: No alteration of TCRs above 1 in 1000 frequency was seen with DPC sensitization. Relative to control repertoires, expanded TCRs gave rise to significantly more large CDR3 similarity clusters.

This sample comprised whole blood, obtained in connection with sensitization to the hapten diphenylcyclopropenone (DPC). The sequence was collected from a woman between 35 and 50 years old with alopecia areata. Some clones in this sample may be carry-over from other donors' samples. This rearrangement joins TRBV7-6 to TRBJ2-2, with no clear D. The CDR3 nucleotides read TGTGCCAGCAGCACCAACGGGGAGCTGTTTTTT. Amino acids: CASSTNGELFF.